This T cell receptor (beta chain) was profiled in a study of cytomegalovirus exposure and HLA in healthy donors. PCR used 60 Vbeta primers and 13 Jbeta primers. Sequencing used immunoSEQ multiplex PCR; TCRdb keeps in-frame clones, though not all of them. The sample yields about 78,000 clones, over 70% seen once. The study's findings and limits: Highly shared sequence variants in one cluster were likely a sequencing artifact.

CDR1 is SGHVS, CDR2 FQNEAQ, per germline. The CDR3 loop spans 17 amino acids. V lost 1 base, J lost 7 bases, and 10 bases stayed unmatched. About this clone: The antigen remains undetermined.

Sequencing was performed on PBMCs. The V and J genes are TRBV7-8 and TRBJ1-5; 10 nucleotides align to TRBD1. The receptor comes from a male donor in good health and CMV-seronegative. CDR3 sequence (DNA): TGTGCCAGCAGCTTAGGCCCCTCGGGACAGGGGTACCAGCCCCAGCATTTT. It encodes CASSLGPSGQGYQPQHF.